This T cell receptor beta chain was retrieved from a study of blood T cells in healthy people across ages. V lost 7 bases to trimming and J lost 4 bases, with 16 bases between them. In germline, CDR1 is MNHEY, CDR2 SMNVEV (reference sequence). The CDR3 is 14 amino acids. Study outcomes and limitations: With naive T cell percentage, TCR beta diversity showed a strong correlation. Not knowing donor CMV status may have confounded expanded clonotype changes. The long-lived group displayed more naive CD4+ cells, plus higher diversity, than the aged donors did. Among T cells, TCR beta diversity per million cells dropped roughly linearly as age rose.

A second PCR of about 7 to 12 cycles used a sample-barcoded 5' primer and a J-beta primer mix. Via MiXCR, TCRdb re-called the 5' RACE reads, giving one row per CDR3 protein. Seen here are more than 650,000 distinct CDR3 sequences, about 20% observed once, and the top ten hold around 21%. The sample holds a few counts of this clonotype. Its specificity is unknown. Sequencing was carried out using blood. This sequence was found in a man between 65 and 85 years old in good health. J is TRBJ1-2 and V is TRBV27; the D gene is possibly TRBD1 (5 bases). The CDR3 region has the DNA TGTGCCAGCACCACCCTGGGGGGTAGCTATGGCTACACCTTC. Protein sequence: CASTTLGGSYGYTF.